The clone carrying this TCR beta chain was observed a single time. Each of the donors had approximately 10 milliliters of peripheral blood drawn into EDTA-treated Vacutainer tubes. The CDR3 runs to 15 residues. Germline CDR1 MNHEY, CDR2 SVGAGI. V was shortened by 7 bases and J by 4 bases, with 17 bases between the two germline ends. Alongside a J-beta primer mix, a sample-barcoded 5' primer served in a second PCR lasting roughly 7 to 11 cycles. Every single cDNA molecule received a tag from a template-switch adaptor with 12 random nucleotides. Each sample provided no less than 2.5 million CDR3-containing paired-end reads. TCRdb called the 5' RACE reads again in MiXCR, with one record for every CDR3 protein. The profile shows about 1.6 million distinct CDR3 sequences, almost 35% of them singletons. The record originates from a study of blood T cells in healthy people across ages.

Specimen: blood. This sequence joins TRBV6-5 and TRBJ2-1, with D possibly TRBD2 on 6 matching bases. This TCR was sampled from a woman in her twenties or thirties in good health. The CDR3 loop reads CASTPGTAGYNEQFF. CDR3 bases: TGTGCCAGCACCCCCGGGACTGCAGGGTACAATGAGCAGTTCTTC.